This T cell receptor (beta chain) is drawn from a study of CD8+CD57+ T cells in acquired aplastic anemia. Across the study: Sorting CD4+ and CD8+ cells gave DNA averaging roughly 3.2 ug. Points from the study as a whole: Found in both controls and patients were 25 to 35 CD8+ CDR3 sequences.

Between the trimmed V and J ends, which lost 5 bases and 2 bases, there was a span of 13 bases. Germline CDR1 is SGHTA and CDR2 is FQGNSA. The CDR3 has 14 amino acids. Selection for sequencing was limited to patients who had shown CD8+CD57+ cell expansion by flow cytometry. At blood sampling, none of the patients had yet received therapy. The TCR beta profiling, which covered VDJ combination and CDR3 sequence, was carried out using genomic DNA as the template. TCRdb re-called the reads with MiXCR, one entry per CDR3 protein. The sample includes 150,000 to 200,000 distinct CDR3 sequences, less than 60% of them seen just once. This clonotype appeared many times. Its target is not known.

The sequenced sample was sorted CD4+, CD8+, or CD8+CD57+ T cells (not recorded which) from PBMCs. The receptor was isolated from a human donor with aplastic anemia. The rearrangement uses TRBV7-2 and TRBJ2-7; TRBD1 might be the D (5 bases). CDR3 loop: CASSQRTPPYEQYF. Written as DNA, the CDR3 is TGTGCCAGCAGCCAACGGACACCCCCCTACGAGCAGTACTTC. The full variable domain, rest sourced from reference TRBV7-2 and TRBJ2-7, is GAGVSQSPSNKVTEKGKDVELRCDPISGHTALYWYRQSLGQGLEFLIYFQGNSAPDKSGLPSDRFSAERTGGSVSTLTIQRTQQEDSAVYLCASSQRTPPYEQYFGPGTRLTVT.